What follows is one TCR beta chain and its context. No antigen is known for it. This record belongs to a study of T cells after yellow fever vaccination. Across the study: The SMART-Seq v4 Ultra Low Input method served to prepare the low-cell-number fractions. Whole-study results and caveats: Highly abundant clonotypes carried over from the bulk population could end up in FACS-sorted repertoires as contaminants. Post-booster samples contained most primary-vaccination clones (around 95% CD4, almost 90% CD8). Weaker, the secondary response peaked sooner, at day 5 versus 15.

Each CDR3 protein gets one entry after TCRdb re-called the 5' RACE reads with MiXCR. Found here are approximately 580,000 distinct CDR3 sequences, approximately 16% of them singletons; the top ten hold around a sixth. The TCR was taken from a man between 18 and 35 years old who received the YFV17D yellow fever vaccine. Here the sequenced sample was PBMCs, taken less than 6 days after the first yellow fever vaccination.

The CDR3 DNA reads as TGTGCCAGTAGTATTGGTTTCGGGATTCGCTACGAGCAGTACGTC. The encoded protein is CASSIGFGIRYEQYV. The J gene is TRBJ2-7, the V gene TRBV19; D may be TRBD2 (5 bases). This CDR3 has 15 residues. Germline CDR1 and CDR2: LNHDA and SQIVND (reference sequence). Trimming took 3 bases from V and 3 from J, leaving 15 bases between them.